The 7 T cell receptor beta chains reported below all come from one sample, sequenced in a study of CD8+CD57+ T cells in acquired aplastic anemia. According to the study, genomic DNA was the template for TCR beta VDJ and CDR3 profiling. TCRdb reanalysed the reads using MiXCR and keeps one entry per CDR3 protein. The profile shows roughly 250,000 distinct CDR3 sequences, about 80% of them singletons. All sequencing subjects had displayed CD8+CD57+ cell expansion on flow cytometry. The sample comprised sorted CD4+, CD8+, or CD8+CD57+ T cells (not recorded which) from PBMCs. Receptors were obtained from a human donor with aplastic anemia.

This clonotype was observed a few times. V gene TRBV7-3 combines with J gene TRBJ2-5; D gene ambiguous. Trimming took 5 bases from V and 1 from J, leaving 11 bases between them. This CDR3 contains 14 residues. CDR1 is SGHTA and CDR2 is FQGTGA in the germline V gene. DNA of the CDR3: TGTGCCAGCAGCAGAGCCTCCAGCCAAGAGACCCAGTACTTC. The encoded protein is CASSRASSQETQYF. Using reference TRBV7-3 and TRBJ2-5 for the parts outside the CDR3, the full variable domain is GAGVSQTPSNKVTEKGKYVELRCDPISGHTALYWYRQSLGQGPEFLIYFQGTGAADDSGLPNDRFFAVRPEGSVSTLKIQRTERGDSAVYLCASSRASSQETQYFGPGTRLLVL.

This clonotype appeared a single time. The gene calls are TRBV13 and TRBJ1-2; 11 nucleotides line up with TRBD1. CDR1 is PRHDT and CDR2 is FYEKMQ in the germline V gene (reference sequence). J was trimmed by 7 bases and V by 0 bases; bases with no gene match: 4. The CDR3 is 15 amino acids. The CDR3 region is CASSLGDRGHVGYTF. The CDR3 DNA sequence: TGTGCCAGCAGCTTAGGGGACAGGGGGCACGTTGGCTACACCTTC.

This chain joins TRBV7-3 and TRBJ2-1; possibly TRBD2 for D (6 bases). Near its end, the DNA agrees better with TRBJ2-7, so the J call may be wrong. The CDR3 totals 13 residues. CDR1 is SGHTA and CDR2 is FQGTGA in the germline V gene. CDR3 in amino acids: CASSSGVTGEQYF. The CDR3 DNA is TGTGCCAGCAGCTCCGGGGTTACGGGAGAACAGTACTTC.

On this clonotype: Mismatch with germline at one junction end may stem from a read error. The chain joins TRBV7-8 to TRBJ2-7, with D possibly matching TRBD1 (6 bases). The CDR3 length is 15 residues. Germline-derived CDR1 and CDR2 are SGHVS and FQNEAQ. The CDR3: CASSLATGGVAEHYF. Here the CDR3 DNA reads TGTGCCAGCAGCTTAGCGACAGGTGGCGTGGCGGAGCATTACTTC.

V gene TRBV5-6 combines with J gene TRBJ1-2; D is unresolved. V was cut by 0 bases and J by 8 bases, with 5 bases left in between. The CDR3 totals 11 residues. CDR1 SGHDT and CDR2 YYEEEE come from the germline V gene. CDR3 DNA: TGTGCCAGCAGCTTGGGGGAGGGCTACACCTTC. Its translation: CASSLGEGYTF.

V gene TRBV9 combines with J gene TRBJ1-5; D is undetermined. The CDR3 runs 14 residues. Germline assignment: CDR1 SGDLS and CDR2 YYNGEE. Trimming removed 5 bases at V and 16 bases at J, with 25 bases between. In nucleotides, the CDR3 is TGTGCCAGCAGTGAGTCGACCAGCCGTAAGCCGCCCCATTTT. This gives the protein CASSESTSRKPPHF.

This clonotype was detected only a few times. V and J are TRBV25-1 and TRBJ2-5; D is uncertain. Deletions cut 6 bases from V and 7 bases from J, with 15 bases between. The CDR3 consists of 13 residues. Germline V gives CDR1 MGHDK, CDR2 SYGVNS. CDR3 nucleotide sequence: TGTGCCAGCAGCCACCTGGGCTTGGGGACCCAGTACTTC. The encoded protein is CASSHLGLGTQYF.